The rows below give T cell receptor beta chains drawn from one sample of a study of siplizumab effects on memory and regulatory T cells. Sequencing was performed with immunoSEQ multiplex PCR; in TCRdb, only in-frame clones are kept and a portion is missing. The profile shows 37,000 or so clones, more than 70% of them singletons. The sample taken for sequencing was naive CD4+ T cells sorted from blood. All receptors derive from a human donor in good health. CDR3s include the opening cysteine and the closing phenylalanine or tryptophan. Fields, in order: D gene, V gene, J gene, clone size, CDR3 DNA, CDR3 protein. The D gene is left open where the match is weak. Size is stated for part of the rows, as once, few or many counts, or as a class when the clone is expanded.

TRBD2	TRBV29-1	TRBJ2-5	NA	TGCAGCGTTGACGGGGAGGGTCGAGAGACCCAGTACTTC	CSVDGEGRETQYF
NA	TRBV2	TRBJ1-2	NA	TGTGCCAGCAGTCGACAGGCCAGCCGGCCCTATGGCTACACCTTC	CASSRQASRPYGYTF
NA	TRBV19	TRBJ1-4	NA	TGTGCCAGTTCCAGAGGGGGGGCGGAAGAAAAACTGTTTTTT	CASSRGGAEEKLFF
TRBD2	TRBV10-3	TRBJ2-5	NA	TGTGCCATCGCGGGCGGGAGGCTTACGCAGACCCAGTACTTC	CAIAGGRLTQTQYF
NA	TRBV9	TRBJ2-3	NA	TGTGCCAGCAGCGTAGCTGGCGGGATAGGAACAGATACGCAGTATTTT	CASSVAGGIGTDTQYF
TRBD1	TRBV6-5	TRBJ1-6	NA	TGTGCCAGCAGTCCGGACAGGGGGTTTAATTCACCCCTCCACTTT	CASSPDRGFNSPLHF
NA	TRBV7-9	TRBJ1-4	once	TGTGCCAGCAGCTCACGGACTTCCGCAACTAATGAAAAACTGTTTTTT	CASSSRTSATNEKLFF
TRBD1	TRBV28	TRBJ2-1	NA	TGTGCCAGCAGTGAAGCTCGGGACAGGGGGGAGCAGTTCTTC	CASSEARDRGEQFF
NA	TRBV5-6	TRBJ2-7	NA	TGTGCCAGCAGCTCTCCCCACTACCCCTACGAGCAGTACTTC	CASSSPHYPYEQYF
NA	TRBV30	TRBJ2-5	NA	TGTGCCTGGACGGAGACCCAGTACTTC	CAWTETQYF
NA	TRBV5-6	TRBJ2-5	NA	TGTGCCAGCAGCTTGGAGGCAGGGGACCACGTTGAAGAGACCCAGTACTTC	CASSLEAGDHVEETQYF
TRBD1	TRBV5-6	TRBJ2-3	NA	TGTGCCAGCAGCCGTGGACAGGGGGCTGGTGATACGCAGTATTTT	CASSRGQGAGDTQYF
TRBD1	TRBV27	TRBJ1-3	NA	TGTGCCAGCAGTTCCGGGACAGGCCTCCACTCTGGAAACACCATATATTTT	CASSSGTGLHSGNTIYF
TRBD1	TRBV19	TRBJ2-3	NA	TGTGCCACCATGGGACAGCAGACAGATACGCAGTATTTT	CATMGQQTDTQYF
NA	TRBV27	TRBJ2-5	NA	TGTGCCAGCAGACCAAGGAGAGGCAGGGGAGAGACCCAGTACTTC	CASRPRRGRGETQYF
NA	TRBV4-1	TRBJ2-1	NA	TGCGCCAGCAGCCACATCGGGGGGCCCCCCAGGAATGAGCAGTTCTTC	CASSHIGGPPRNEQFF
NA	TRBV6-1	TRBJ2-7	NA	TGTGCCAGCAGTGAAGCTAAACTACTCCCCCCCGAGCAGTACTTC	CASSEAKLLPPEQYF
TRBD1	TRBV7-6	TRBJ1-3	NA	TGTGCCAGCAGCCACTCCTACCGGGACAGCCGTGGAAACACCATATATTTT	CASSHSYRDSRGNTIYF
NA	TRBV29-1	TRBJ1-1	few	TGCAGCGTAAGGAGCACTGAAGCTTTCTTT	CSVRSTEAFF